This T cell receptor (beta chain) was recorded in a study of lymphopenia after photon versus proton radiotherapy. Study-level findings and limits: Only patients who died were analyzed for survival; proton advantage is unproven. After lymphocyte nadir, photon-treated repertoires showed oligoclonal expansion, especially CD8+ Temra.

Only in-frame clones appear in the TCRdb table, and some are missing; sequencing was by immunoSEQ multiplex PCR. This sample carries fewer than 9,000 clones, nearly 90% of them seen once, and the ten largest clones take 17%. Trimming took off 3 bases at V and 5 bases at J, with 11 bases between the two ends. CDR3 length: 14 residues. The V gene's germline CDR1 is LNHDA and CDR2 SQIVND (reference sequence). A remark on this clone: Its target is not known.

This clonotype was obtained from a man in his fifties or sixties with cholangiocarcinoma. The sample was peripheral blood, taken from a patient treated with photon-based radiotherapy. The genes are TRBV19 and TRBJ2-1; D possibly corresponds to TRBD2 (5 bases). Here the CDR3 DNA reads TGTGCCAGTAGTATTGCGGCCGGGGACAATGAGCAGTTCTTC. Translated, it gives CASSIAAGDNEQFF.